What follows are 2 T cell receptor beta chains derived from one specimen sequenced in a study of T cells in localized non-small cell lung cancer. Data came from immunoSEQ multiplex PCR; TCRdb stores just in-frame clones and leaves some out. The sample lists approximately 76,000 clones, 75% to 85% seen once, with less than 9.5% in the top ten. This material consisted of peripheral blood, taken before any cancer treatment. These receptors came from a female donor over 55 with stage I lung adenocarcinoma.

This sequence joins TRBV6-1 and TRBJ2-2, with 12 bases identical to TRBD1. The V gene end was trimmed by 0 bases and the J gene end by 7 bases; junction bases not matched to a gene: 3. CDR3 length equals 16 residues. Germline V CDR1 and CDR2: MNHNS, SASEGT. As DNA, the CDR3 is TGTGCCAGCAGTGAAGCGGGACAGGGGGCTGGCGGGGAGCTGTTTTTT. It encodes CASSEAGQGAGGELFF.

The chain links TRBV4-1 to TRBJ1-4; D is perhaps TRBD1 (6 bases). This CDR3 is built from 12 residues. Germline lookup yields CDR1 MGHRA and CDR2 YSYEKL. V gave up 4 bases and J gave up 8 bases, with 8 bases separating them. Written as DNA, the CDR3 is TGCGCCAGCAGCCCTAGGGGGGAAAAACTGTTTTTT. Protein product: CASSPRGEKLFF.